Here is one T cell receptor beta chain with its context. Additional DNA sequences in this sample encode the identical CDR3. The data originate from a study of beta chain features in type 1 diabetes. Of the isolated RNA, all was reverse transcribed, and so the sequenced material was expressed TCRB transcripts. Each sample of naive, central memory or regulatory T cells had, on average, approximately 3.5 million reads. Method: immunoSEQ multiplex PCR; TCRdb's copy keeps in-frame clones and lacks some. The sample records about 330,000 clones, about 10% being singletons. Trimming took 1 base from V and 0 from J, leaving 5 bases between them. There are 14 residues in the CDR3. CDR1 is SGHTA, CDR2 FQGNSA, per germline. Each donor gave one heparinised blood draw averaging around 120 mL. Sorting that relied on CD45RO/CCR7/CD25/CD127/CD95/CD27 yielded CD4+ naive, central memory, regulatory and stem cell-like memory cells.

This sequence joins TRBV7-2 and TRBJ2-3; no reliable D call. The sample was naive CD4+ T cells from blood. This TCR came from a woman aged 25 to 39 in good health. The CDR3 sequence: CASSLVGSTDTQYF. In DNA, the CDR3 is TGTGCCAGCAGCTTAGTGGGCAGCACAGATACGCAGTATTTT.